The 21 T cell receptor beta chains presented below share a single source sample, sequenced in a study of T cell changes during pregnancy in multiple sclerosis. Sequenced by immunoSEQ multiplex PCR; TCRdb stores in-frame clones only, minus some. The sample holds about 33,000 clones, roughly 90% seen once. Source: CD4+ T cells from peripheral blood mononuclear cells, taken in the second trimester of pregnancy. Source of these receptors: a female donor in good health, enrolled as a control in a pregnancy study.

CDR3 coding DNA: TGTGCCAGCAGCACGCAGGGGGAGGAGTTCTTC. Amino acids: CASSTQGEEFF. The chain uses TRBV7-8 and TRBJ2-1, with a weak D call TRBD1 (7 bases). This CDR3 is built from 11 residues. Germline V lookup: CDR1 SGHVS, CDR2 FQNEAQ. Trimming took 5 bases from V and 14 from J, leaving 13 bases between them.

The V gene is TRBV6-1, the J gene TRBJ2-7; 11 nucleotides match TRBD1. CDR1 is MNHNS, CDR2 SASEGT, per germline. Trimming took 10 bases from V and 0 from J; bases not matched to a gene: 2. This CDR3 comprises 13 residues. The CDR3 is CAIGTGGSYEQYF. In nucleotides, the CDR3 is TGTGCCATCGGGACAGGGGGCTCCTACGAGCAGTACTTC.

The V gene is TRBV4-1, the J gene TRBJ2-5; 10 nucleotides match TRBD1. Gene TRBJ2-7 matches the end of the DNA better, so the J call may be wrong. The CDR3 covers 16 residues. Germline values: CDR1 MGHRA, CDR2 YSYEKL. The CDR3 bases are TGCGCCAGCAGCCAAGTGGGACAGGGGTCAATCTACGAGCAGTACTTC. Its translation is CASSQVGQGSIYEQYF.

The genes are TRBV15 and TRBJ2-1; the D gene is possibly TRBD2 (5 bases). The V gene lost 5 bases and the J gene lost 5 bases, with 16 bases spanning the gap. This CDR3 contains 15 residues. CDR1 and CDR2 from the germline V gene are LNHNV and YYDKDF (reference sequence). The CDR3 DNA is TGTGCCACCAGCGTAAGCGGCCTGCCTAACAATGAGCAGTTCTTC. Protein sequence: CATSVSGLPNNEQFF.

V is TRBV4-3 and J is TRBJ2-3, with D unresolved. V was trimmed by 0 bases and J by 5 bases, leaving 6 bases between them. Per germline, CDR1 LGHNA and CDR2 YSLEER. The CDR3 is made up of 13 amino acids. CDR3 residues: CASSQDPRDTQYF. CDR3 bases: TGCGCCAGCAGCCAAGATCCTAGAGATACGCAGTATTTT.

A single count supports this clone. One end of the junction does not line up with germline, which may come from a read error. The rearrangement links TRBV7-7 to TRBJ2-1, with a tentative D call TRBD2 (7 bases). CDR3 length: 14 residues. Germline V CDR1 and CDR2: SSHAT, FNYEAQ (reference sequence). The CDR3 coding sequence is TGTGCTAGCAGCTTAGACGGGGGGCTGGGTGAGCAGTTCTTC. Encoded protein: CASSLDGGLGEQFF.

The chain has TRBV11-2 and TRBJ2-4; TRBD1 agrees at 9 bases. Germline V gene lookup returns CDR1 SGHAT and CDR2 FQNNGV. The CDR3 has 16 residues. Trimming cost V 6 bases and J 7 bases; bases outside gene matches: 13. The CDR3 DNA follows: TGTGCCAGCAGTGCAGGACAGGGGTCAGGTTTGAACATTCAGTACTTC. Protein product: CASSAGQGSGLNIQYF.

The chain is built from TRBV6-1 and TRBJ1-2; TRBD1 might be the D (5 bases). The CDR3 runs to 12 residues. Trimming cost V 5 bases and J 7 bases, with 11 bases left between them. The germline gives CDR1 MNHNS, CDR2 SASEGT. DNA of the CDR3: TGTGCCAGCAGTTCCCAGGGACTTGGCTACACCTTC. Protein: CASSSQGLGYTF.

The chain carries TRBV19 and TRBJ2-5, with a tentative D call TRBD1 (5 bases). Germline lookup yields CDR1 LNHDA and CDR2 SQIVND (reference sequence). Trimming took off 0 bases at V and 5 bases at J, with 10 bases between the two ends. The CDR3 sequence is 14 residues long. CDR3 nucleotide sequence: TGTGCCAGTAGTATAGATTTGACAGCGGAGACCCAGTACTTC. It translates to CASSIDLTAETQYF.

CDR3 sequence reads: CASSPILAGGADTQYF. CDR3 sequence (DNA): TGTGCCAGTAGTCCAATACTAGCGGGAGGGGCAGATACGCAGTATTTT. The chain combines TRBV19 with TRBJ2-3, with 13 bases lining up with TRBD2. This CDR3 contains 16 residues. Germline V gene sequence: CDR1 LNHDA, CDR2 SQIVND (reference sequence). The V segment lost 5 bases and the J segment 4 bases; nucleotides outside the gene matches: 6.

CDR3 DNA sequence: TGTGCCAGCAGCTTAGGCGGGAGGGGCCAGGGGGGGCAGTTCTTC. Protein: CASSLGGRGQGGQFF. The V gene is TRBV7-8, the J gene TRBJ2-1, with 9 bases that match TRBD2. Trimming removed 1 base from V and 12 bases from J; junction bases left unmatched: 10. Germline values: CDR1 SGHVS, CDR2 FQNEAQ. This CDR3 spans 15 amino acids.

The chain has TRBV6-1 and TRBJ1-3; TRBD1 matches 11 bases. The CDR3 is 16 amino acids. The germline CDR1 and CDR2 sequences are MNHNS and SASEGT. The trim removed 3 bases at V and 7 bases at J, leaving 8 bases unmatched. The CDR3 DNA reads TGTGCCAGCAGTGACTGGGAGGGACAGGGGGGTAACACCATATATTTT. Translating gives CASSDWEGQGGNTIYF.

For this clone: One end of the junction does not line up with germline, which may come from a read error. This sequence joins TRBV6-1 and TRBJ1-1; D unclear. Germline values: CDR1 MNHNS, CDR2 SASEGT. This CDR3 region has 14 residues. CDR3 DNA sequence: TGTGCCATCAGTGAGTCCGGGAGGAACACTGAAGCTTTCTTT. The encoded protein is CAISESGRNTEAFF.

V is TRBV9 and J is TRBJ1-1; perhaps TRBD1 as D (6 bases). The CDR3 length is 13 residues. Germline V gives CDR1 SGDLS, CDR2 YYNGEE. V lost 4 bases and J lost 11, with 18 bases in between. The CDR3 loop is CASSRGGVQHAFF. CDR3 sequence (DNA): TGTGCCAGCAGCAGGGGGGGCGTCCAGCATGCTTTCTTT.

The V and J genes are TRBV19 and TRBJ2-2, with D perhaps TRBD2 (6 bases). V lost 4 bases to trimming and J lost 5 bases, with 23 bases between them. Germline values: CDR1 LNHDA, CDR2 SQIVND (reference sequence). This CDR3 contains 18 residues. The CDR3 DNA is TGTGCCAGTAGTAGAGCCCGGGGGTCCTTTAACCCAACCGGGGAGCTGTTTTTT. Its protein product is CASSRARGSFNPTGELFF.

The chain uses TRBV19 and TRBJ1-4, with D possibly matching TRBD1 (5 bases). V shed 3 bases and J shed 0 bases, with 11 bases lying between them. CDR1 is LNHDA and CDR2 is SQIVND in the germline V gene (reference sequence). This CDR3 is 16 amino acids long. The CDR3 coding sequence is TGTGCCAGTAGTATGAAGGGGATAACAACTAATGAAAAACTGTTTTTT. Residues: CASSMKGITTNEKLFF.

The chain uses TRBV30 and TRBJ1-3; D might be TRBD1 (6 bases). CDR1 is GTSNPN, CDR2 SVGIG, per germline (reference sequence). CDR3 length equals 12 residues. V was clipped by 4 bases and J by 7 bases, with 11 bases between them. The CDR3, as DNA: TGTGCCTGGACCCCCCAGGGGAACACCATATATTTT. It translates to CAWTPQGNTIYF.

This chain uses TRBV7-9 with TRBJ2-1, with 10 bases matching TRBD2. Germline V gene data show CDR1 as SEHNR and CDR2 as FQNEAQ (reference sequence). This CDR3 spans 16 amino acids. V lost 4 bases, J lost 10 bases, and 13 bases stayed unmatched. The CDR3 DNA reads TGTGCCAGCAGCTCGCCGCTAGCGGGAGTTAATGGGGAGCAGTTCTTC. The encoded protein is CASSSPLAGVNGEQFF.

This sequence joins TRBV11-3 and TRBJ1-1; 7 nucleotides align to TRBD1. Germline assignment: CDR1 SGHNT and CDR2 YENEEA. J lost 4 bases, V lost 3 bases, and 8 bases had no gene match. The CDR3 length is 15 residues. The CDR3 coding sequence is TGTGCCAGCAGCTTCCTCAGGGGGAAGGGCACTGAAGCTTTCTTT. Protein: CASSFLRGKGTEAFF. The variable domain in full, completed from reference TRBV11-3 and TRBJ1-1, reads EAGVVQSPRYKIIEKKQPVAFWCNPISGHNTLYWYLQNLGQGPELLIRYENEEAVDDSQLPKDRFSAERLKGVDSTLKIQPAELGDSAVYLCASSFLRGKGTEAFFGQGTRLTVV.

This clone was observed a single time. CDR3 protein: CASSADRGAEQFF. Here the CDR3 DNA reads TGTGCCAGCTCAGCCGACAGGGGCGCTGAGCAGTTCTTC. The chain employs TRBV18 and TRBJ2-1; 8 bases are shared with TRBD1. V lost 5 bases to trimming and J lost 9 bases; unmatched junction nucleotides: 6. The CDR3 is 13 amino acids. Germline-derived CDR1 and CDR2 are KGHSH and LQKENI. Complete variable domain (other parts from reference TRBV18 and TRBJ2-1): NAGVMQNPRHLVRRRGQEARLRCSPMKGHSHVYWYRQLPEEGLKFMVYLQKENIIDESGMPKERFSAEFPKEGPSILRIQQVVRGDSAAYFCASSADRGAEQFFGPGTRLTVL.

This clone has only one observation. The chain employs TRBV5-8 and TRBJ2-7; 9 bases line up with TRBD1. J lost 6 bases, V lost 3 bases, and 10 bases had no gene match. This CDR3 comprises 15 residues. Germline values: CDR1 SGHTS, CDR2 YDEGEE. CDR3: CASSSDGWTGAEQYF. CDR3 DNA: TGTGCCAGCAGCTCAGACGGGTGGACAGGGGCCGAGCAGTACTTC.